This T cell receptor (beta chain) is from a study of control samples from healthy donors and cancer patients. Assay: immunoSEQ multiplex PCR; the TCRdb copy retains only in-frame clones and omits some. The table includes around 170,000 clones, approximately 86% detected once. Trimming at V came to 7 bases and at J to 4 bases, leaving 3 bases not matched to a gene. Germline lookup yields CDR1 SQVTM and CDR2 ANQGSEA. This CDR3 is built from 11 residues. Sequenced sample: blood. The TCR sequence derives from a woman in her thirties in good health. This chain joins TRBV29-1 and TRBJ2-5; 7 bases align to TRBD1. The CDR3 sequence is CSGRQGETQYF. The DNA for the CDR3 is TGCAGCGGACGACAGGGAGAGACCCAGTACTTC.